The clone carrying this T cell receptor beta chain has only a few counts. This sample is drawn from a study of T-cell reconstitution after alpha-beta-depleted transplantation in children. Unique molecular identifiers were incorporated into the prepared TCRbeta library. One entry per CDR3 protein, called by TCRdb with MiXCR from the PCR reads. Counted here are about a million distinct CDR3 sequences, roughly 29% occurring once; the ten biggest clones make up about 28%. The origin of this receptor is a boy younger than two who had a stem cell transplant for SCID, so the T cells may come from the graft donor. The material was PBMCs, mostly from graft donor cells, obtained 360 days after TCRalphabeta/CD19-depleted stem cell transplant.

The CDR3 nucleotides read TGTGCCAGCAGTTTCCGATTCGGGGACAGGGACGACGATCAGCCCCAGCATTTT. Its protein product is CASSFRFGDRDDDQPQHF. The chain is built from TRBV28 and TRBJ1-5, with 9 bases identical to TRBD1. Losses at the gene ends were 3 bases for V and 5 bases for J; bases not matched to a gene: 14. From germline, CDR1 is MDHEN and CDR2 SYDVKM. CDR3 length: 18 residues.